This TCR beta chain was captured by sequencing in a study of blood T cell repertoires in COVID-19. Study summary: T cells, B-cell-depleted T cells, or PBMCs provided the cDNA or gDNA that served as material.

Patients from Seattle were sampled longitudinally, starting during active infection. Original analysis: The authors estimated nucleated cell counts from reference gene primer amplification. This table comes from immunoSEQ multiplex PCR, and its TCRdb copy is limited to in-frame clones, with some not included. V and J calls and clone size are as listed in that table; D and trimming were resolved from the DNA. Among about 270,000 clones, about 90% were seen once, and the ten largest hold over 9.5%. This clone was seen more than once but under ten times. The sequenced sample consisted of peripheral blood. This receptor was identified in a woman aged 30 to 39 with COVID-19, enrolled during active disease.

The CDR3 protein is CASSLEGGTGNTIYF. In DNA form, the CDR3 reads TGCGCCAGCAGCTTGGAGGGAGGGACTGGAAACACCATATATTTT. The rearrangement uses TRBV5-1 and TRBJ1-3; D gene uncertain. This CDR3 is built from 15 residues. Trimming cost V 0 bases and J 2 bases, with 9 bases left between them. Germline V gives CDR1 SGHRS, CDR2 YFSETQ.